The 18 T cell receptor beta chains given below trace back to one sample, sequenced in a study of blood T cell repertoires in COVID-19. Sequencing was performed with immunoSEQ multiplex PCR; in TCRdb, only in-frame clones are kept and a portion is missing. The sample contains 140,000 to 150,000 clones, roughly 84% of which appear only once. The source material was peripheral blood. These receptors were obtained from a human donor in a cohort sampled during active COVID-19.

V and J are TRBV2 and TRBJ2-3; TRBD1 matches 8 bases. The CDR3 length is 12 residues. Germline CDR1 is SNHLY and CDR2 is FYNNEI. Trimming at V came to 10 bases and at J to 4 bases, leaving 4 bases not matched to a gene. The CDR3 DNA is TGTGCCACCAGGACAGGGTCAGATACGCAGTATTTT. Encoded protein: CATRTGSDTQYF.

This sequence joins TRBV7-9 and TRBJ1-2; 12 bases line up with TRBD1. The CDR3 extends over 15 amino acids. V was clipped by 4 bases and J by 6 bases; unmatched bases: 6. CDR1 and CDR2 (germline): SEHNR, FQNEAQ (reference sequence). The DNA of the CDR3 is TGTGCCAGCAGCTCTCGGGGACAGGGGGCGAATGGCTACACCTTC. Translated: CASSSRGQGANGYTF.

V gene TRBV14 combines with J gene TRBJ2-1, with TRBD2 identical over 7 bases. The CDR3 loop spans 13 amino acids. Germline V gene sequence: CDR1 SGHDN, CDR2 FVKESK. V shed 4 bases, J shed 3 bases, and the junction held 0 bases outside the gene matches. CDR3 coding DNA: TGTGCCAGCAGCCGCGGGGGCTACAATGAGCAGTTCTTC. Encoded protein: CASSRGGYNEQFF.

The chain has TRBV9 and TRBJ2-5; tentatively, D is TRBD2 (6 bases). V was pared by 0 bases and J by 5 bases, with 11 bases between. In germline, CDR1 is SGDLS, CDR2 YYNGEE. CDR3 size: 14 residues. CDR3 protein: CASSVGLGGETQYF. The CDR3, as DNA: TGTGCCAGCAGCGTAGGCCTAGGAGGGGAGACCCAGTACTTC.

The J gene is TRBJ2-3, the V gene TRBV4-2; D not certain. The CDR3 has 16 residues. Per germline, CDR1 LGHNA and CDR2 YNFKEQ. Trimming stripped 0 bases from V and 5 bases from J, with 15 bases between. CDR3 coding DNA: TGTGCCAGCAGCCAAGAGGCTGGCCATCTGGTAGATACGCAGTATTTT. It yields the protein CASSQEAGHLVDTQYF.

The V call is TRBV18, the J call TRBJ2-3, with D perhaps TRBD1 (6 bases). The germline V gene encodes CDR1 KGHSH and CDR2 LQKENI. The V gene lost 2 bases and the J gene lost 3 bases, with 15 bases spanning the gap. The length of the CDR3 is 16 residues. The CDR3 DNA follows: TGTGCCAGCTCACCATTACAGGGTGCTCGTACAGATACGCAGTATTTT. It codes for CASSPLQGARTDTQYF.

The chain couples TRBV28 to TRBJ1-6; D perhaps matches TRBD1 (5 bases). CDR3 length equals 14 residues. V lost 8 bases and J 8 bases, leaving 16 bases between the germline ends. CDR1 is MDHEN and CDR2 is SYDVKM in the germline V gene. The CDR3 nucleotides read TGTGCCAGCGGGAAGGGGAGGGCGTATTCACCCCTCCACTTT. The encoded protein is CASGKGRAYSPLHF.

V usage is TRBV15 and J usage is TRBJ2-5; the D gene is possibly TRBD2 (7 bases). The CDR3 runs to 19 residues. CDR1 is LNHNV, CDR2 YYDKDF, per germline (reference sequence). V was clipped by 0 bases and J by 4 bases, with 24 bases between them. As DNA, the CDR3 is TGTGCCACCAGCAGAGAGGAGCTAGGGGGGGCCTGGTTTGTAGAGACCCAGTACTTC. It codes for CATSREELGGAWFVETQYF.

The chain joins TRBV29-1 to TRBJ2-7, with a possible D match to TRBD1 (6 bases). Trimming removed 2 bases at V and 7 bases at J, with 18 bases between. The CDR3 is made up of 14 amino acids. Germline assignment: CDR1 SQVTM and CDR2 ANQGSEA. CDR3 loop: CSVELKTGLGEQYF. The CDR3 DNA is TGCAGCGTTGAACTGAAGACAGGACTGGGTGAGCAGTACTTC.

The V and J genes are TRBV28 and TRBJ1-1, with D tentatively TRBD1 (6 bases). Trimming pared 1 base from V and 0 bases from J, leaving 12 bases between. Germline lookup yields CDR1 MDHEN and CDR2 SYDVKM. The CDR3 contains 16 residues. The CDR3 sequence: CASSLYAGGLNTEAFF. In DNA form, the CDR3 reads TGTGCCAGCAGTTTATACGCGGGGGGCCTGAACACTGAAGCTTTCTTT.

V usage is TRBV4-3 and J usage is TRBJ1-2; D remains ambiguous. The V and J ends lost 0 bases and 3 bases respectively, with 11 bases between them. CDR3 size: 15 residues. Per the germline V gene, CDR1 is LGHNA and CDR2 is YSLEER. This chain's CDR3 is CASSQEPGSDYGYTF. The CDR3 nucleotides are TGCGCCAGCAGCCAAGAGCCGGGGTCGGACTATGGCTACACCTTC.

The V gene is TRBV29-1, the J gene TRBJ2-5, with TRBD1 matching over 7 bases. The junction had 10 bases not matched to a gene; V was cut back by 7 bases and J by 5 bases. The CDR3 spans 13 residues. Germline V gene sequence: CDR1 SQVTM, CDR2 ANQGSEA. As DNA, the CDR3 is TGCAGCGGGTACAGGGGTGGAAGGGAGACCCAGTACTTC. Amino acids: CSGYRGGRETQYF.

The genes are TRBV19 and TRBJ1-6, with a possible D match to TRBD1 (6 bases). This CDR3 has 18 amino acids. V shed 8 bases and J shed 0 bases, with 20 bases lying between them. In germline, CDR1 is LNHDA, CDR2 SQIVND (reference sequence). This CDR3 is CASQVLTGRSSYNSPLHF. CDR3 DNA sequence: TGTGCCAGTCAAGTCTTGACAGGCCGGAGCTCCTATAATTCACCCCTCCACTTT.

The chain is built from TRBV7-9 and TRBJ2-3; maybe TRBD2 (5 bases). V was pared by 0 bases and J by 5 bases, with 9 bases between. The V gene's germline CDR1 is SEHNR and CDR2 FQNEAQ (reference sequence). This CDR3 is 14 amino acids long. CDR3 nucleotides: TGTGCCAGCAGCTTAGCGGGGAGCGGAGATACGCAGTATTTT. Translated: CASSLAGSGDTQYF.

The chain recombines TRBV30 with TRBJ1-5; TRBD1 matches 7 bases. The CDR3 consists of 15 residues. Trimming at V came to 4 bases and at J to 4 bases, leaving 10 bases not matched to a gene. CDR1 is GTSNPN, CDR2 SVGIG, per germline (reference sequence). The CDR3 sequence: CAWTQTGPSNQPQHF. The CDR3, as DNA: TGTGCCTGGACCCAGACAGGGCCATCTAATCAGCCCCAGCATTTT.

V and J are TRBV30 and TRBJ2-6; unclear D gene. Germline V lookup: CDR1 GTSNPN, CDR2 SVGIG (reference sequence). CDR3 length: 15 residues. Trimming removed 2 bases from V and 0 bases from J, with 8 bases in between. In DNA, the CDR3 is TGTGCCTGGAGTTTCTTCTACTCTGGGGCCAACGTCCTGACTTTC. It is translated as CAWSFFYSGANVLTF.

The rearrangement links TRBV3-1 (or the pseudogene TRBV3-2) to TRBJ1-2; TRBD1 might be the D (5 bases). The CDR3 is 14 residues long. Trimming left V 2 bases short and J 2 bases short, with 9 bases between. From germline, CDR1 is LGHDT and CDR2 YNNKEL (reference sequence). The CDR3 DNA reads TGTGCCAGCAGCCAAAGGGGTAGGAACTATGGCTACACCTTC. Amino acids: CASSQRGRNYGYTF.

Turning to this clone: The same CDR3 arises from other DNA sequences in this sample as well. The chain employs TRBV2 and TRBJ1-2; 8 bases map to TRBD1. With V trimmed by 9 bases and J by 6 bases, 3 bases remained unmatched. CDR1 and CDR2 (germline): SNHLY, FYNNEI. This CDR3 contains 11 residues. The CDR3 DNA is TGTGCCAGTAACAGGGGGGATGGCTACACCTTC. It is translated as CASNRGDGYTF. Combining the CDR3 with reference TRBV2 and TRBJ1-2 gives the whole variable domain EPEVTQTPSHQVTQMGQEVILRCVPISNHLYFYWYRQILGQKVEFLVSFYNNEISEKSEIFDDQFSVERPDGSNFTLKIRSTKLEDSAMYFCASNRGDGYTFGSGTRLTVV.